The clone carrying this T cell receptor beta chain came up a few times. Time point noted: patch test 2, 6 weeks after DPC sensitization. Treatment reported: therapeutic diphenylcyclopropenone sensitization with weekly scalp DPC. At patch-test visits, sampling came before the patch test. This entry comes from a study of human T cells and chemical hapten exposure. TCRdb redid the calling of the RACE reads with MiXCR, one entry per CDR3 protein. The data show roughly 380,000 distinct CDR3 sequences, with 6% to 7% seen just once and about 6% held by the top ten. Trimming pared 3 bases from V and 8 bases from J, leaving 16 bases between. The CDR3 extends over 15 amino acids. Germline assignment: CDR1 LGHDT and CDR2 YNNKEL (reference sequence).

This TCR derives from a woman aged 18-29 years with alopecia areata. Some clones in this sample may be carry-over from other donors' samples. Sequencing was performed on whole blood, taken in connection with sensitization to the hapten diphenylcyclopropenone (DPC). This sequence joins TRBV3-1 and TRBJ1-4; perhaps TRBD1 as D (5 bases). CDR3: CASSHREGGQEKLFF. In nucleotides, the CDR3 is TGTGCCAGCAGCCACAGGGAGGGCGGGCAGGAAAAACTGTTTTTT.